This TCR beta chain is drawn from a study of T cells in women clearing cervical HPV infection. For the study at large: Cases were women with histologically confirmed HPV16-related CIN3 or worse, including a couple of invasive cancers. Case blood drawn at lesion detection; control blood after infection cleared.

V shed 3 bases, J shed 4 bases, and the junction held 4 bases outside the gene matches. Germline loops: CDR1 SGHKS, CDR2 YYEKEE (reference sequence). This CDR3 spans 14 amino acids. Study-wide points: Timing of associations relative to infection is unclear; T-cell subsets were not isolated. T-cell numbers per sample were unknown and may explain richness differences.

A remark on this clone: Its antigen remains unknown. The read finishes 3 residues shy of the CDR3 end, and the germline J gene is used to complete it.

Measured with immunoSEQ multiplex PCR; TCRdb has only the in-frame clones, and not every one. This repertoire comprises fewer than 35,000 clones; its ten largest clones make up approximately 8.3%. The receptor was isolated from a woman aged 18-70 years with a cervical HPV16 infection that either progressed to CIN3+ or cleared (not recorded which). Sequencing used blood buffy coat. This chain links TRBV5-5 with TRBJ1-3; 7 bases fit TRBD1. The CDR3 loop reads CASSSGQSGNTIYF. Incomplete CDR3 DNA: TGTGCCAGCAGCTCGGGACAGTCAGGAAACACC. The full variable domain, with the rest looked up from reference TRBV5-5 and TRBJ1-3, is DAGVTQSPTHLIKTRGQQVTLRCSPISGHKSVSWYQQVLGQGPQFIFQYYEKEERGRGNFPDRFSARQFPNYSSELNVNALLLGDSALYLCASSSGQSGNTIYFGEGSWLTVV.